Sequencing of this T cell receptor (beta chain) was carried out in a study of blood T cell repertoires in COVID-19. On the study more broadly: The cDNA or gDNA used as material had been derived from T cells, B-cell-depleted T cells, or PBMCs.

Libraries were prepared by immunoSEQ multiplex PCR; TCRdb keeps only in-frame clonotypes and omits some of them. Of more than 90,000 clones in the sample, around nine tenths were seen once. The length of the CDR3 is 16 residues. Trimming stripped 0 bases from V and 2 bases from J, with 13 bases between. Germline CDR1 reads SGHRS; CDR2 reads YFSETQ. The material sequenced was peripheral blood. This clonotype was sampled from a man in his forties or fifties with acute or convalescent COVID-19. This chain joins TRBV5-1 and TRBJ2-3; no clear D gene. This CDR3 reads CASSLGSSRYTDTQYF. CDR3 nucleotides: TGCGCCAGCAGCTTGGGTTCCTCTCGGTACACAGATACGCAGTATTTT.